The 3 T cell receptor beta chains given below trace back to one sample, sequenced in a study of Tregs in tolerant kidney transplant recipients. These TCRs are of unknown antigen specificity. Clones were read by immunoSEQ multiplex PCR, and TCRdb kept only the in-frame ones, dropping some. The profile shows around 21,000 clones, 50% to 70% of them singletons. Sequencing was carried out using Tregs from blood cultured with allogeneic cells. The receptors come from a human donor in good health.

In its sample, this clone ranks as medium-sized. This chain connects TRBV7-2 to TRBJ1-2; tentative D call: TRBD1 (5 bases). Germline CDR1 SGHTA, CDR2 FQGNSA. The V end lost 1 base, the J end lost 6 bases, and 12 bases lay between the germline ends. The length of the CDR3 is 14 residues. The CDR3 protein is CASSLVGRAHGYTF. DNA for the CDR3: TGTGCCAGCAGCTTAGTTGGCAGGGCTCATGGCTACACCTTC.

This chain connects TRBV15 to TRBJ2-5, with TRBD1 matching over 7 bases. The V gene end was trimmed by 0 bases and the J gene end by 4 bases; junction bases not matched to a gene: 5. Germline V CDR1 and CDR2: LNHNV, YYDKDF (reference sequence). The CDR3 consists of 15 residues. The CDR3 sequence: CATSRDLGDRETQYF. The CDR3 nucleotides read TGTGCCACCAGCAGAGATTTGGGGGACAGAGAGACCCAGTACTTC.

The rearrangement uses TRBV7-5 and TRBJ2-7; TRBD2 is the table's D call, not checked against the DNA. TRBV7-5 is deemed a pseudogene. The length of the CDR3 is 13 residues. The CDR3 region has the DNA TGTGTCAGAAGCTTAGGTTTCCGCTACGAGCAGTACTTC. Its translation: CVRSLGFRYEQYF.